A selection of T cell receptor beta chains follows, all from one sample in a study of shared clonotypes between healthy human individuals. Only in-frame clones appear in the TCRdb table, and some are missing; sequencing was by immunoSEQ multiplex PCR. The table records roughly 1.4 million clones, approximately 98.5% of them present only once. Sequenced material: naive CD4+ T cells sorted from blood. These receptors were collected from a man younger than 40 in good health. Each CDR3 is given with its conserved first and last residue. A D gene is named only where the DNA matches it firmly. Part of the rows lack a size; the others show once, few, many or a class for expanded clones.

clone size: -; J gene: TRBJ2-7; V gene: TRBV6-5; D gene: -; CDR3 DNA: TGTGCCAGCAGTTACTCTGGCGTTATGGCCTACGAGCAGTACTTC; CDR3 protein: CASSYSGVMAYEQYF
clone size: -; J gene: TRBJ2-1; V gene: TRBV15; D gene: -; CDR3 DNA: TGTGCCACCAGCAGAGACGCCTTTGAGCAGTTCTTC; CDR3 protein: CATSRDAFEQFF
clone size: -; J gene: TRBJ2-3; V gene: TRBV10-3; D gene: TRBD2; CDR3 DNA: TGTGCCATCAAAAGCGGACTAGCGGGAGTGAACACAGATACGCAGTATTTT; CDR3 protein: CAIKSGLAGVNTDTQYF
clone size: -; J gene: TRBJ1-1; V gene: TRBV9; D gene: -; CDR3 DNA: TGTGCCAGCAGTCAGGTCCCTCTAAACACTGAAGCTTTCTTT; CDR3 protein: CASSQVPLNTEAFF
clone size: once; J gene: TRBJ2-1; V gene: TRBV11-2; D gene: -; CDR3 DNA: TGTGCCAGCAGCTCGATCCGAGTGCGGAGAGCCGGGTACAATGAGCAGTTCTTC; CDR3 protein: CASSSIRVRRAGYNEQFF
clone size: -; J gene: TRBJ2-5; V gene: TRBV10-3; D gene: -; CDR3 DNA: TGTGCCATCAGTGTGGTAGGGAAAGAGACCCAGTACTTC; CDR3 protein: CAISVVGKETQYF
clone size: -; J gene: TRBJ2-1; V gene: TRBV5-5; D gene: TRBD2; CDR3 DNA: TGTGCCAGCAGGCTAGCGGGAGATTACAATGAGCAGTTCTTC; CDR3 protein: CASRLAGDYNEQFF
clone size: -; J gene: TRBJ2-1; V gene: TRBV6-5; D gene: -; CDR3 DNA: TGTGCCAGCCTTGAATACAATGAGCAGTTCTTC; CDR3 protein: CASLEYNEQFF
clone size: once; J gene: TRBJ2-7; V gene: TRBV7-3; D gene: TRBD2; CDR3 DNA: TGTGCCAGCAGCTTAAGGTTAGGACTAGCGGTGAGGGGCTACGAGCAGTACTTC; CDR3 protein: CASSLRLGLAVRGYEQYF
clone size: -; J gene: TRBJ2-2; V gene: TRBV7-2; D gene: -; CDR3 DNA: TGTGCCAGCAGCTTGTGGGGTGGGGTCCCCGGGGAGCTGTTTTTT; CDR3 protein: CASSLWGGVPGELFF
clone size: -; J gene: TRBJ2-5; V gene: TRBV29-1; D gene: -; CDR3 DNA: TGCAGCGTTGACGTAGGGTTGACCCAGTACTTC; CDR3 protein: CSVDVGLTQYF
clone size: -; J gene: TRBJ1-4; V gene: TRBV19; D gene: -; CDR3 DNA: TGTGCCAGTAGTATAGGCCGGGGACAAGAAAAACTGTTTTTT; CDR3 protein: CASSIGRGQEKLFF
clone size: -; J gene: TRBJ2-1; V gene: TRBV6-1; D gene: TRBD2; CDR3 DNA: TGTGCCAGCATCCGACTAGCGGGAGGGAGGAATGAGCAGTTCTTC; CDR3 protein: CASIRLAGGRNEQFF
clone size: -; J gene: TRBJ2-7; V gene: TRBV28; D gene: -; CDR3 DNA: TGTGCCAGCAGTCCAGGGGTCTACGAGCAGTACTTC; CDR3 protein: CASSPGVYEQYF
clone size: -; J gene: TRBJ2-2; V gene: TRBV6-1; D gene: TRBD1; CDR3 DNA: TGTGCCAGCAGTTCCGGGACAGACAAAACCGGGGAGCTGTTTTTT; CDR3 protein: CASSSGTDKTGELFF
clone size: -; J gene: TRBJ2-7; V gene: TRBV15; D gene: -; CDR3 DNA: TGTGCCACCAGCAGAGGGCTATCAGTCGTTAGGGTACGGAGCTCCTACGAGCAGTACTTC; CDR3 protein: CATSRGLSVVRVRSSYEQYF
clone size: once; J gene: TRBJ2-7; V gene: TRBV6-6; D gene: -; CDR3 DNA: TGTGCCAGCAGTCCACAGGGGATTAGCGGCTCCTACGAGCAGTACTTC; CDR3 protein: CASSPQGISGSYEQYF
clone size: -; J gene: TRBJ2-2; V gene: TRBV7-7; D gene: TRBD2; CDR3 DNA: TGTGCTAGCAGCTTGGGACTAGCGGGGACCGGGGAGCTGTTTTTT; CDR3 protein: CASSLGLAGTGELFF
clone size: once; J gene: TRBJ2-5; V gene: TRBV20-1; D gene: -; CDR3 DNA: TGCAGTGCACGGATTATGGAGACCCAGTACTTC; CDR3 protein: CSARIMETQYF
clone size: -; J gene: TRBJ1-4; V gene: TRBV9; D gene: -; CDR3 DNA: TGTGCCAGCAGCCCTAGCGGGGCAGGGGTGGGTGAAAAACTGTTTTTT; CDR3 protein: CASSPSGAGVGEKLFF
clone size: once; J gene: TRBJ2-1; V gene: TRBV7-3; D gene: TRBD2; CDR3 DNA: TGTGCCAGCAGCCCCGCGGGGGGGGTCGTCAATGAGCAGTTCTTC; CDR3 protein: CASSPAGGVVNEQFF
clone size: -; J gene: TRBJ1-4; V gene: TRBV5-6; D gene: -; CDR3 DNA: TGTGCCAGCAGCTTACAACAGGGAAAACTGTTTTTT; CDR3 protein: CASSLQQGKLFF
clone size: -; J gene: TRBJ2-1; V gene: TRBV27; D gene: TRBD2; CDR3 DNA: TGTGCCAGCAGCCACCGCGGGCTAGCGGGGGATTTGAGCTCCTACAATGAGCAGTTCTTC; CDR3 protein: CASSHRGLAGDLSSYNEQFF
clone size: -; J gene: TRBJ2-7; V gene: TRBV10-3; D gene: -; CDR3 DNA: TGTGCCATCAGTGCTAATACCTACGAGCAGTACTTC; CDR3 protein: CAISANTYEQYF
clone size: -; J gene: TRBJ2-2; V gene: TRBV29-1; D gene: -; CDR3 DNA: TGCAGCGTCGCCGATAACACCGGGGAGCTGTTTTTT; CDR3 protein: CSVADNTGELFF
clone size: -; J gene: TRBJ2-7; V gene: TRBV28; D gene: TRBD2; CDR3 DNA: TGTGCCAGCCGAACTAGCGGGAGGTTCGAGCAGTACTTC; CDR3 protein: CASRTSGRFEQYF
clone size: -; J gene: TRBJ2-4; V gene: TRBV4-1; D gene: TRBD2; CDR3 DNA: TGCGCCAGCAGCCAAGAGCGTATAGTAGCGGGAGTGGGAGGAACCAAAAACATTCAGTACTTC; CDR3 protein: CASSQERIVAGVGGTKNIQYF
clone size: -; J gene: TRBJ1-2; V gene: TRBV6-1; D gene: -; CDR3 DNA: TGTGCCAGCAGTGAGGAACCCTTTCGCGGCTACACCTTC; CDR3 protein: CASSEEPFRGYTF
clone size: -; J gene: TRBJ2-7; V gene: TRBV6-6; D gene: -; CDR3 DNA: TGTGCCAGCAGTTACTCGCCCCCTCAGGAGTACGAGCAGTACTTC; CDR3 protein: CASSYSPPQEYEQYF
clone size: -; J gene: TRBJ2-6; V gene: TRBV19; D gene: TRBD1; CDR3 DNA: TGTGCCAGTAGTATCGGTACAGGGGGTTCTGGGGCCAACGTCCTGACTTTC; CDR3 protein: CASSIGTGGSGANVLTF
clone size: -; J gene: TRBJ2-7; V gene: TRBV6-5; D gene: TRBD2; CDR3 DNA: TGTGCCAGCAGCTCCCGCGGGAGGGCCAACTGGGAGCAGTACTTC; CDR3 protein: CASSSRGRANWEQYF
clone size: once; J gene: TRBJ1-5; V gene: TRBV27; D gene: TRBD1; CDR3 DNA: TGTGCCAGCAGTCAAGGGACAGGGAGGAATCAGCCCCAGCATTTT; CDR3 protein: CASSQGTGRNQPQHF